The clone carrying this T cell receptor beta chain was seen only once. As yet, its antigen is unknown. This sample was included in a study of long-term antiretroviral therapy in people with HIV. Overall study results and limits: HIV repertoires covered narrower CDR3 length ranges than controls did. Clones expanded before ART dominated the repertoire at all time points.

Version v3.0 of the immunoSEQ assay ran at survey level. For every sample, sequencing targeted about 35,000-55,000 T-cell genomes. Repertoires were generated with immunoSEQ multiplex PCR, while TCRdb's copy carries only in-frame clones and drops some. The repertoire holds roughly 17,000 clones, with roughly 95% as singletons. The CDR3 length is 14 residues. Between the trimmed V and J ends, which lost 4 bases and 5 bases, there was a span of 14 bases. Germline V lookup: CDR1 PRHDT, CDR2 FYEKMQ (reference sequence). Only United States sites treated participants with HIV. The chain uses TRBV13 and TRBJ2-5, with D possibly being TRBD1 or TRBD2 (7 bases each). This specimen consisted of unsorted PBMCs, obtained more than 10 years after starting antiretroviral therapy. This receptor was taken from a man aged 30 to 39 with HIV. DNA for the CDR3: TGTGCCAGCAGCTCCTCCCAGGGGGGGGAGACCCAGTACTTC. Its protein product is CASSSSQGGETQYF.